These T cell receptor beta chains were read from a single sample in a study of identical twins. MiXCR, applied by TCRdb to the 5' RACE reads, yields one record per CDR3 protein. Of approximately 700,000 distinct CDR3 sequences detected, 5.5% to 6.5% appear once; the ten largest clones hold approximately 1.6%. The sample was naive T cells sorted from blood. The receptors shown here come from a man aged 18 to 29 in good health. Each CDR3 is given without its conserved first and last residue.

v_call cdr3_aa
TRBV20-1 SARVPGVNYGYT
TRBV3-1 ASSQGVWGKVTQY
TRBV6-5 ASSYSDEQY
TRBV10-3 AISERSVGTSGTAGANVLT
TRBV6-1 ATRLSRAPPDTQY
TRBV5-1 ASSLVAGEDYGYT
TRBV7-2 ASSHPNTEAF
TRBV12-2 ASPVPGGLAGAPLYNEQF
TRBV5-1 ASSAASGSTSYEQY
TRBV5-1 ASSRGNNAAGRTVTDTQY
TRBV15 ATSRDRVGETQY
TRBV28 ASSFVRGYEQY
TRBV12-3/TRBV12-4 ASSFGTETQY
TRBV24-1 ATSSETNGYT
TRBV6-6 ASWTSGNTIY
TRBV20-1 SASYPTGTADNQPQH
TRBV7-9 ASSLRWRESDTQY